The next 14 T cell receptor beta chains were all read from a single sample in a study of blood T cell repertoires in COVID-19. TCRdb's table, derived via immunoSEQ multiplex PCR, lists solely in-frame clones and lacks some. Of fewer than 100,000 clones in the sample, 86% are singletons; the top ten hold 10%. Sequencing input: peripheral blood. The receptor source for this set is a man in his fifties with acute or convalescent COVID-19.

The chain combines TRBV2 with TRBJ2-7, with 7 bases aligning to TRBD1. V was clipped by 1 base and J by 1 base; unmatched bases: 1. The CDR3 extends over 14 amino acids. The germline V gene encodes CDR1 SNHLY and CDR2 FYNNEI. CDR3 bases: TGTGCCAGCAGTGAAGACAGGGGTTCCTACGAGCAGTACTTC. It is translated as CASSEDRGSYEQYF.

This chain connects TRBV19 to TRBJ1-5, with D hard to call. In germline, CDR1 is LNHDA, CDR2 SQIVND (reference sequence). Trimming pared 7 bases from V and 4 bases from J, leaving 23 bases between. CDR3 length: 17 residues. CDR3 amino acids: CASMKRAGETQNQPQHF. CDR3 coding DNA: TGTGCCAGTATGAAGAGGGCAGGCGAAACCCAGAATCAGCCCCAGCATTTT.

The rearrangement joins TRBV6-1 to TRBJ2-7, with D uncertain. Per germline, CDR1 MNHNS and CDR2 SASEGT. This CDR3 region has 16 residues. Trimming took off 0 bases at V and 1 base at J, with 13 bases between the two ends. The CDR3 is CASSEAPSVLSYEQYF. The CDR3 DNA is TGTGCCAGCAGTGAAGCGCCAAGCGTCCTGTCCTACGAGCAGTACTTC.

The chain recombines TRBV3-1 (or the pseudogene TRBV3-2) with TRBJ2-3, with TRBD1 identical over 8 bases. Germline values: CDR1 LGHDT, CDR2 YNNKEL (reference sequence). The CDR3 runs to 16 residues. With V trimmed by 2 bases and J by 11 bases, 15 bases remained unmatched. This chain's CDR3 is CASSQFPDRGLGRQYF. The DNA of the CDR3 is TGTGCCAGCAGCCAATTCCCAGACAGGGGTTTAGGAAGGCAGTATTTT.

V gene TRBV20-1 combines with J gene TRBJ2-4; D gene uncertain. Germline V lookup: CDR1 DFQATT, CDR2 SNEGSKA (reference sequence). V lost 5 bases and J 7 bases, leaving 9 bases between the germline ends. This CDR3 contains 11 residues. CDR3 bases: TGCAGTGCTCTAAGCGCGAACATTCAGTACTTC. Its translation is CSALSANIQYF.

This clone was picked up a small number of times. This chain joins TRBV29-1 and TRBJ1-4; no firm D call. V shed 4 bases and J shed 10 bases, with 10 bases lying between them. From germline, CDR1 is SQVTM and CDR2 ANQGSEA. The CDR3 is 11 residues long. The CDR3 DNA sequence: TGCAGCGTTGGAAGGGAGAGAAAACTGTTTTTT. This gives the protein CSVGRERKLFF.

The chain couples TRBV29-1 to TRBJ1-5, with a weak D call TRBD1 (6 bases). Trimming took off 5 bases at V and 5 bases at J, with 13 bases between the two ends. Germline CDR1 reads SQVTM; CDR2 reads ANQGSEA. This CDR3 comprises 13 residues. The CDR3 DNA reads TGCAGCGTTCGAGACAGGCTTGATCAGCCCCAGCATTTT. It is translated as CSVRDRLDQPQHF.

The chain combines TRBV5-1 with TRBJ2-4, with TRBD1 identical over 9 bases. Germline values: CDR1 SGHRS, CDR2 YFSETQ. The CDR3 has 16 amino acids. After removal of 7 bases from V and 0 bases from J, the junction contained 8 bases not matched to a gene. The CDR3 DNA follows: TGCGCCAGCCGACAGGGGGGATTCGTAGCCAAAAACATTCAGTACTTC. It yields the protein CASRQGGFVAKNIQYF. Using reference TRBV5-1 and TRBJ2-4 for the parts outside the CDR3, the full variable domain is KAGVTQTPRYLIKTRGQQVTLSCSPISGHRSVSWYQQTPGQGLQFLFEYFSETQRNKGNFPGRFSGRQFSNSRSEMNVSTLELGDSALYLCASRQGGFVAKNIQYFGAGTRLSVL.

The chain recombines TRBV7-9 with TRBJ2-1, with D tentatively TRBD2 (7 bases). Germline V gene data show CDR1 as SEHNR and CDR2 as FQNEAQ (reference sequence). CDR3 length: 14 residues. Trimming left V 2 bases short and J 7 bases short, with 12 bases between. DNA of the CDR3: TGTGCCAGCAGCTTACGGGGGGCAGGGAATGAGCAGTTCTTC. The encoded protein is CASSLRGAGNEQFF.

The V gene is TRBV3-1 (or the pseudogene TRBV3-2), the J gene TRBJ1-1; TRBD1 matches 7 bases. CDR1 and CDR2 (germline): LGHDT, YNNKEL (reference sequence). The CDR3 runs to 18 residues. Trimming cost V 1 base and J 0 bases; bases outside gene matches: 11. Here the CDR3 reads CASSQGQGVWGLNTEAFF. The CDR3 DNA follows: TGTGCCAGCAGCCAAGGACAGGGAGTATGGGGCTTGAACACTGAAGCTTTCTTT.

V usage is TRBV6-4 and J usage is TRBJ2-3; maybe TRBD2 (6 bases). CDR3 length: 18 amino acids. Germline V CDR1 and CDR2: MRHNA, SNTAGT. V was pared by 0 bases and J by 2 bases, with 18 bases between. The CDR3 region is CASSDSIYGSRLTDTQYF. The DNA of the CDR3 is TGTGCCAGCAGTGACTCGATTTACGGGAGCCGTCTCACAGATACGCAGTATTTT.

This clone was counted a single time. The chain couples TRBV7-9 to TRBJ2-7; 9 nucleotides align to TRBD1. Germline trimming cut 6 bases from V and 3 bases from J; bases unmatched to any gene: 6. This CDR3 is built from 14 residues. From germline, CDR1 is SEHNR and CDR2 FQNEAQ (reference sequence). This CDR3 reads CASSIQGAVYEQYF. CDR3 DNA sequence: TGTGCCAGCAGTATACAGGGGGCTGTCTACGAGCAGTACTTC.

This chain joins TRBV7-8 and TRBJ2-1; 8 nucleotides align to TRBD2. Germline CDR1 is SGHVS and CDR2 is FQNEAQ. This CDR3 spans 13 amino acids. V shed 5 bases, J shed 10 bases, and the junction held 7 bases outside the gene matches. This CDR3 reads CASSPRRLAEQFF. CDR3 nucleotides: TGTGCCAGCAGCCCGCGGAGACTAGCGGAGCAGTTCTTC.

The chain uses TRBV5-1 and TRBJ1-2, with D uncertain. Germline CDR1 reads SGHRS; CDR2 reads YFSETQ. The CDR3 has 13 residues. V gave up 0 bases and J gave up 7 bases, with 10 bases separating them. The CDR3, as DNA: TGCGCCAGCAGCTTGGTCACTAGTGCTGGCTACACCTTC. This codes for CASSLVTSAGYTF.